This TCR beta chain is from a study of STAT5B mutations in CD4+ large granular lymphocyte leukemia. Study results and limitations: No patients shared main leukemic clonotypes, though around 27% appeared at low frequency elsewhere.

In the case of this clone: Its antigen is unknown.

Libraries were prepared by immunoSEQ multiplex PCR; TCRdb keeps only in-frame clonotypes and omits some of them. The sample has more than 4,000 clones; roughly 88% are singletons. The sequenced sample consisted of PBMCs. This TCR was recovered from a middle-aged man with CD4+ T-cell large granular lymphocyte leukemia.

The CDR3 loop reads CASIVLRTDTQYF. DNA for the CDR3: TGTGCCAGCATCGTTCTCCGCACAGATACGCAGTATTTT. The rearrangement joins TRBV7-9 to TRBJ2-3, with unresolved D. Germline assignment: CDR1 SEHNR and CDR2 FQNEAQ (reference sequence). Trimming removed 7 bases from V and 1 base from J, with 9 bases in between. There are 13 residues in the CDR3.